This T cell receptor (beta chain) was sequenced during a study of cytomegalovirus exposure and HLA in healthy donors. Germline V gene lookup returns CDR1 MNHEY and CDR2 SVGAGI. CDR3 length: 15 amino acids. V gave up 7 bases and J gave up 6 bases, with 16 bases separating them. The PCR had 60 Vbeta and 13 Jbeta primers. Repertoires were generated with immunoSEQ multiplex PCR, while TCRdb's copy carries only in-frame clones and drops some. Of 160,000 or so clones listed, 65% to 85% are singletons. The chain recombines TRBV6-5 with TRBJ1-6; the D is unclear. Sequencing input: PBMCs. The sequence was obtained from a woman aged 18-29 years in good health and CMV-seronegative. The CDR3 DNA sequence: TGTGCCAGCAAACCCCGAGGAGAAATTAATTCACCCCTCCACTTT. It codes for CASKPRGEINSPLHF.